Sequencing of this T cell receptor (beta chain) was carried out in a study of shared clonotypes between healthy human individuals. The authors ran the assay at deep level. Sequencing was performed with immunoSEQ multiplex PCR; in TCRdb, only in-frame clones are kept and a portion is missing. The sample has about 380,000 clones; about 96% are singletons. Germline V gives CDR1 SQVTM, CDR2 ANQGSEA. The CDR3 length is 13 residues. J was trimmed by 3 bases and V by 4 bases; bases with no gene match: 4. CD45RO+ cells joined CCR7-negative CD45RA+ TemRA cells to form CD8 memory. V usage is TRBV29-1 and J usage is TRBJ2-7; 9 positions match TRBD1. This sequence originates from a man aged 25-45 years in good health. The source material was memory CD8+ T cells sorted from blood. Subset: CD45RO+ cells pooled with CCR7-negative TemRA cells. In DNA form, the CDR3 reads TGCAGCGTTGGGCGGACAGGGGTCTACGAGCAGTACTTC. This translates into CSVGRTGVYEQYF.